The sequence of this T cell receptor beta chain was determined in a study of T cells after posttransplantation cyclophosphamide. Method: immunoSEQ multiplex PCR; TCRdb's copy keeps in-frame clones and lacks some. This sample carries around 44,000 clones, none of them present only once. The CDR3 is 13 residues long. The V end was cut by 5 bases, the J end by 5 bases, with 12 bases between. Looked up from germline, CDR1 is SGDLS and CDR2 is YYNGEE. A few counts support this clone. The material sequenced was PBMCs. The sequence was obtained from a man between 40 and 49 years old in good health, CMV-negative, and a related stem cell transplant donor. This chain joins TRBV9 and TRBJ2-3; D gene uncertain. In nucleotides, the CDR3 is TGTGCCAGCAGTGAAGCCCTAGGAGATACGCAGTATTTT. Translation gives CASSEALGDTQYF.